A selection of T cell receptor beta chains follows, all from one sample in a study of T cells in Graves' hyperthyroidism and ophthalmopathy. From the multiplex PCR reads, TCRdb called clonotypes with MiXCR, one entry per CDR3 protein. In the table there are about 350,000 distinct CDR3 sequences, around 18% of which are singletons. Sequences were obtained from blood. The receptors derive from a woman between 40 and 55 years old with Graves' ophthalmopathy. The conserved cysteine and the conserved F or W are not part of the CDR3 here. Clone size is stated in some rows and not others, as once, few, many or a class when expanded.

few | TRBV18 | ASSPSRGINQPQH
many | TRBV6-5 | ASSYSGDRNTEAF
many | TRBV6-1 | ASSVQMNTEAF
many | TRBV30 | AWRVIAGETQY
NA | TRBV18 | ASSGRNTIY
many | TRBV4-1 | ASSQEVGISGEQY
many | TRBV5-4 | ASQGATEAF
NA | TRBV6-1 | ASNRGGSDTEAF
NA | TRBV19 | ASSIFGTGYGYT
few | TRBV6-5 | ASSYGGIGTEAF
NA | TRBV12-3/TRBV12-4 | ASSLTGTPGTEAF
NA | TRBV14 | ASSPWGGLAAQETQY
many | TRBV11-2 | ASSLGPAGEQY
many | TRBV7-2 | ASSLGPDMGEQY
NA | TRBV28 | ASRSSGPYEQY
many | TRBV5-4 | ASSPPGLDTGELF
many | TRBV24-1 | ATSDPGQIHGYT
NA | TRBV5-1 | ASSLAGTRSYEQY
many | TRBV4-1 | ASSQVGDHSNQPQH
many | TRBV12-3/TRBV12-4 | ASTLDGLQETQY